Below, one TCR beta chain is given with its context. Its antigen is unknown. The data were taken from a study of T cells in localized non-small cell lung cancer. TCRdb's table, derived via immunoSEQ multiplex PCR, lists solely in-frame clones and lacks some. The sample has roughly 58,000 clones, roughly 76% seen once. General study findings and limits: Researchers found a median approximately 57 of the top 100 tumor clones in adjacent lung. There was higher T cell clonality in uninvolved adjacent lung than in tumor, and it was highest there.

V dropped 2 bases and J dropped 11 bases, with 12 bases sitting between them. This CDR3 is built from 11 residues. Per germline, CDR1 GTSNPN and CDR2 SVGIG (reference sequence). The material sequenced was PBMCs, taken before any cancer treatment. The receptor comes from a man aged 40-75 years with stage II lung adenocarcinoma. V gene TRBV30 combines with J gene TRBJ2-5; D is unclear. The CDR3 spells CAWSLGLRQYF. The CDR3, as DNA: TGTGCCTGGAGTTTGGGCTTGAGGCAGTACTTC.